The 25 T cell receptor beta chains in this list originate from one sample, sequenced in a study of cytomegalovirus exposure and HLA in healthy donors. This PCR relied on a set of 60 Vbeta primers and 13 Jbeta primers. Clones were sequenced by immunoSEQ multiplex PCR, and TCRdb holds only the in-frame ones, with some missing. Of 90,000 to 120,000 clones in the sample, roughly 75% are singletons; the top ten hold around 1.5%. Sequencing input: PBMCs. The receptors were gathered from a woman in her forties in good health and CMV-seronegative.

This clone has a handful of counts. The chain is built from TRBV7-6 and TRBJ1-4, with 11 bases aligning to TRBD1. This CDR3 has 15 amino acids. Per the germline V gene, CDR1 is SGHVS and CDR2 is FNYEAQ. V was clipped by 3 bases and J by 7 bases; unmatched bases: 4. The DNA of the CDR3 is TGTGCCAGCAGCTTTTGGGGGACAGGGGGTGAAAAACTGTTTTTT. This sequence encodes CASSFWGTGGEKLFF.

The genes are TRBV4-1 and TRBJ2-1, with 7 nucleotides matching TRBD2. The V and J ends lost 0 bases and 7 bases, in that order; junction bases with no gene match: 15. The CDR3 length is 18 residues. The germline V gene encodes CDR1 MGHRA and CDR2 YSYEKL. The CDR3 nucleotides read TGCGCCAGCAGCCAAGATAGGACTAGAGCGGGGCCCGCTAATGAGCAGTTCTTC. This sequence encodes CASSQDRTRAGPANEQFF.

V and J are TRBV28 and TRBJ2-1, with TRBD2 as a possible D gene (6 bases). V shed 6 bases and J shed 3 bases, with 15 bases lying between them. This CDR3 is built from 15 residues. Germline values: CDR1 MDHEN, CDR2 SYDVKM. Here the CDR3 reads CASSPGGTYYNEQFF. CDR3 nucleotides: TGTGCCAGCAGCCCCGGCGGGACCTACTACAATGAGCAGTTCTTC.

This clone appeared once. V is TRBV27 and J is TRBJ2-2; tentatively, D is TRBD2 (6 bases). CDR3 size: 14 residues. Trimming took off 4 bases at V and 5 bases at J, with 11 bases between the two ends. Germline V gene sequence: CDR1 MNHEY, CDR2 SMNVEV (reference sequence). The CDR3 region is CASSSGALTGELFF. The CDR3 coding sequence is TGTGCCAGCAGTTCGGGAGCCCTGACCGGGGAGCTGTTTTTT.

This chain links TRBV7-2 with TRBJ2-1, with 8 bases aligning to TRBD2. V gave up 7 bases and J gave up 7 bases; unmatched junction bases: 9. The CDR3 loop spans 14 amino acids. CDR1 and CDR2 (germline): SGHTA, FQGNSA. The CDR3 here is CASTSREGRNEQFF. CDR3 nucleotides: TGTGCCAGCACTTCCCGGGAGGGCAGAAATGAGCAGTTCTTC.

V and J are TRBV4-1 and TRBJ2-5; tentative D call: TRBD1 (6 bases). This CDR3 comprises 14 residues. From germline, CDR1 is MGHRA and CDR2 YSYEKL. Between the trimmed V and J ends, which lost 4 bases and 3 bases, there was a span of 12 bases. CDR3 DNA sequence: TGCGCCAGCAGCCTAACAGGGATCGAAGAGACCCAGTACTTC. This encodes CASSLTGIEETQYF.

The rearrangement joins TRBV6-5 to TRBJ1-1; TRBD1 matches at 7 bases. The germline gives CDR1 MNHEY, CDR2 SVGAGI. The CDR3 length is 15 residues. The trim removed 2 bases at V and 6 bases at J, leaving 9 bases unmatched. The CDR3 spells CASSYQTGRSPEAFF. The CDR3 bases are TGTGCCAGCAGTTACCAGACAGGGCGGTCACCTGAAGCTTTCTTT.

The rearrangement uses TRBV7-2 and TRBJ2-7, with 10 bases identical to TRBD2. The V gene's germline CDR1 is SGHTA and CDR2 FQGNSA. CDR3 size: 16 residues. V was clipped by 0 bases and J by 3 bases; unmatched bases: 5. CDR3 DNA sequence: TGTGCCAGCAGCTTAGCTAGCGGGAGGTCCAACTACGAGCAGTACTTC. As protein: CASSLASGRSNYEQYF.

The CDR3 DNA follows: TGTGCCAGCTCCCGGACAGGAAGATTATCTGGAAACACCATATATTTT. Protein sequence: CASSRTGRLSGNTIYF. The rearrangement links TRBV18 to TRBJ1-3; TRBD1 matches 7 bases. The V gene's germline CDR1 is KGHSH and CDR2 LQKENI. V shed 6 bases and J 1 base; nucleotides not matched to a gene: 9. The CDR3 contains 16 residues.

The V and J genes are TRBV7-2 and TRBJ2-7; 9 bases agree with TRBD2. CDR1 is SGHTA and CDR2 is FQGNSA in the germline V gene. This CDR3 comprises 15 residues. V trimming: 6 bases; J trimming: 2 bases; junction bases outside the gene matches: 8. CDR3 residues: CASRPTSGSTYEQYF. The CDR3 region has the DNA TGTGCCAGCAGACCGACTAGCGGCTCTACCTACGAGCAGTACTTC.

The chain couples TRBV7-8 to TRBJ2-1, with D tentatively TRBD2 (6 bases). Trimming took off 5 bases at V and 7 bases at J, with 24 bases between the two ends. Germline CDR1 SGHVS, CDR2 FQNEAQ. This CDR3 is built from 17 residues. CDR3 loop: CASSLGITGVLKNEQFF. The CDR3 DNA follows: TGTGCCAGCAGCCTAGGGATAACGGGAGTACTAAAGAATGAGCAGTTCTTC.

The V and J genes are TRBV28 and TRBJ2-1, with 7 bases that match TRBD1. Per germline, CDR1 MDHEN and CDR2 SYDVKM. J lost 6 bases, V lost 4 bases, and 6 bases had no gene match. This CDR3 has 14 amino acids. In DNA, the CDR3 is TGTGCCAGCAGTTCCACAAACAGGGGCAATGAGCAGTTCTTC. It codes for CASSSTNRGNEQFF.

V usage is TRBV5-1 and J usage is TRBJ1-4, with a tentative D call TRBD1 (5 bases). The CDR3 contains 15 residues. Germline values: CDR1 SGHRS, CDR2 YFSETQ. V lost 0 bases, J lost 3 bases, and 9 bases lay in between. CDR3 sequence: CASSLVGAANEKLFF. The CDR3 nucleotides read TGCGCCAGCAGCTTGGTTGGGGCAGCTAATGAAAAACTGTTTTTT. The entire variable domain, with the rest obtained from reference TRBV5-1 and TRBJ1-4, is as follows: KAGVTQTPRYLIKTRGQQVTLSCSPISGHRSVSWYQQTPGQGLQFLFEYFSETQRNKGNFPGRFSGRQFSNSRSEMNVSTLELGDSALYLCASSLVGAANEKLFFGSGTQLSVL.

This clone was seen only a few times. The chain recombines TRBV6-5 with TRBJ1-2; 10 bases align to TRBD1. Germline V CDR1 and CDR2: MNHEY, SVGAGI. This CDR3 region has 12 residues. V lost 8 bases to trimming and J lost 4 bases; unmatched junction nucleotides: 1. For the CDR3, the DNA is TGTGCCAGCGGGGACAGGGGCTATGGCTACACCTTC. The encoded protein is CASGDRGYGYTF.

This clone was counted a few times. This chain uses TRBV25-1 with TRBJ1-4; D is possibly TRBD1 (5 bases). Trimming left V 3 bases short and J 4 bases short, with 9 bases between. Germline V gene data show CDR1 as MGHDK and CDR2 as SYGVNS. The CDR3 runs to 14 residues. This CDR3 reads CASSEGLNNEKLFF. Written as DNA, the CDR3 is TGTGCCAGCAGTGAGGGACTTAATAATGAAAAACTGTTTTTT.

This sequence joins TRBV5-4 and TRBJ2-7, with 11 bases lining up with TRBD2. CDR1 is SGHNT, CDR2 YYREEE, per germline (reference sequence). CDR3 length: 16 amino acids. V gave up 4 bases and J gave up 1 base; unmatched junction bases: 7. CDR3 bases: TGTGCCAGCAGCCTCTTAGCGGGAGGGCCGTCCTACGAGCAGTACTTC. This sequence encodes CASSLLAGGPSYEQYF.

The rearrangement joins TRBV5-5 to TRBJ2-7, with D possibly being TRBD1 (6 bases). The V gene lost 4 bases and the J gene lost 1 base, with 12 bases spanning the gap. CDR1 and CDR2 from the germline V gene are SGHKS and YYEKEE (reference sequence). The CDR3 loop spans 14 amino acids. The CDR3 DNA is TGTGCCAGCAGCAGCTTCAGGGGTTCCTACGAGCAGTACTTC. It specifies CASSSFRGSYEQYF.

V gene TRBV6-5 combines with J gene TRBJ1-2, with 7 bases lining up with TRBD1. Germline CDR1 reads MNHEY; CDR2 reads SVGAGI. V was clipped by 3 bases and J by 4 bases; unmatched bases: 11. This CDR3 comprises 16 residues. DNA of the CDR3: TGTGCCAGCAGTTATACCGGGACAGCATCCGGCTATGGCTACACCTTC. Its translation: CASSYTGTASGYGYTF.

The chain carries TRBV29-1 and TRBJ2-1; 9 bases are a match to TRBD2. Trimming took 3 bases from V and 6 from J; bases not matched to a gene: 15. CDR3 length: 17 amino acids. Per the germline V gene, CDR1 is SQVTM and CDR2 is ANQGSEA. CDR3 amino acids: CSVDPRWVAGVRNEQFF. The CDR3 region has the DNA TGCAGCGTTGATCCGCGGTGGGTAGCGGGAGTCCGCAATGAGCAGTTCTTC.

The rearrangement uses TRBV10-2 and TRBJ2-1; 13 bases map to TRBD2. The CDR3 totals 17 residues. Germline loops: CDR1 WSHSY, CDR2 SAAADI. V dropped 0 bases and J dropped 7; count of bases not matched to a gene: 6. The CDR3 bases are TGCGCCAGCAGTGAGTCGTTTGGACTAGCGGGAGCAAATGAGCAGTTCTTC. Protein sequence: CASSESFGLAGANEQFF.

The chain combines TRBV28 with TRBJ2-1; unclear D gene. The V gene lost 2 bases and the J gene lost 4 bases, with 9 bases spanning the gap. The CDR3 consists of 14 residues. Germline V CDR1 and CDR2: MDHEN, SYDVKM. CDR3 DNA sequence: TGTGCCAGCAGTTTACCTCCCCCTTACAATGAGCAGTTCTTC. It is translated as CASSLPPPYNEQFF.

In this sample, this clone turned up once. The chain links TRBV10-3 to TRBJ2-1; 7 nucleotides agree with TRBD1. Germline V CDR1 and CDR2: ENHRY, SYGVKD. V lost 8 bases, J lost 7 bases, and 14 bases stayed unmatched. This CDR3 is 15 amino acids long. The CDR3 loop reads CAIGSTGAPSNEQFF. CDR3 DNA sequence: TGTGCCATCGGAAGTACAGGGGCGCCGTCGAATGAGCAGTTCTTC.

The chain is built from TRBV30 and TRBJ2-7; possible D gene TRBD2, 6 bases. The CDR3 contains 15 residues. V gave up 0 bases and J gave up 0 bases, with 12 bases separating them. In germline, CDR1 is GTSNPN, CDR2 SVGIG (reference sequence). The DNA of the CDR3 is TGTGCCTGGAGTGTCCCCCGGACTACCTCCTACGAGCAGTACTTC. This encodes CAWSVPRTTSYEQYF.

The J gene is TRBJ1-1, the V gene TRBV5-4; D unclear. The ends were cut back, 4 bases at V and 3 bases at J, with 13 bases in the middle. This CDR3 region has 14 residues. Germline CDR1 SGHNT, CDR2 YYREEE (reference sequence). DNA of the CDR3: TGTGCCAGCAGCATCCCATACGCGGACACTGAAGCTTTCTTT. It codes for CASSIPYADTEAFF.

The CDR3 region has the DNA TGTGCCAGCTCCCTCTCGACCCGGGATGTGAGTCAGCCCCAGCATTTT. This gives the protein CASSLSTRDVSQPQHF. The chain couples TRBV18 to TRBJ1-5; D uncertain. Trimming removed 6 bases from V and 6 bases from J, with 21 bases in between. The CDR3 totals 16 residues. Germline values: CDR1 KGHSH, CDR2 LQKENI.